This T cell receptor beta chain appears in the sequencing data of a study of blood T cell repertoires in COVID-19 (dated by TCRdb to about 2020). For the study in its entirety: Samples covering the acute and convalescent phases of COVID-19 were provided by collaborators in the United States, Italy and Spain. Samples were obtained from the ongoing ImmuneRACE study (first 160 participants) and from 1,000 to 1,500 subjects provided by 6 global collaborators. The material from the prospective study consisted of cDNA or gDNA derived from T cells, B-cell-depleted T cells, or PBMCs. Subjects who had been exposed to COVID-19, were actively infected with it, or had recovered from it provided the deeply sampled blood TCRbeta repertoires that made up the dataset. Nearly every sample came with metadata listing a de-identified subject ID, COVID-19 status, age in years and sex. The repertoires were released in a freely available public database intended as a resource for research on the immune response to SARS-CoV-2. Where available, HLA class I and class II types were obtained from metadata supplied by the sample provider rather than from assay-based typing. The paper as a whole reports these results and caveats: The quantity of clinical and demographic metadata differed by source and by participant and was supplied without curation.

The collaborating institutions used their own protocols to collect whole blood in K2EDTA tubes. Collaborator samples were shipped for TCRbeta analysis as frozen whole blood, isolated PBMCs, or DNA extracted from either sample type. Note on this clone: Its antigen specificity is not known. Per-nucleotide qualities are absent, and no much larger clonotype sits a single base away.

TCRbeta CDR3 regions were amplified from genomic DNA using the immunoSEQ Assay, a bias-controlled multiplex PCR. Processing in the source paper ran as follows. Within the assay, amplification of reference gene primers was used to estimate how many nucleated cells each sample contained. Sequence reads were collapsed and filtered to measure the absolute abundance of every unique TCRbeta CDR3 rearrangement. For each sample, productive Simpson clonality was calculated as the square root of Simpson's diversity index over productive rearrangements. TCRdb holds this immuneACCESS table with in-frame rearrangements only. Some clones are missing; in checked studies, unresolved V genes explain under half, and the rest has no known cause. V and J calls and clone size come straight from that table; D and trimming were deduced from the DNA. Within this sample are about 340,000 clones, with around 82% of them counted one time only. The ten top clones hold roughly 3% of the sample.

The CDR3 contains 12 residues, cysteine and phenylalanine counted. Only the CDR3 part of the read is kept: 36 bases, read in frame from the first base. The V end gives up 5 bases and the J end 9 bases, leaving 4 bases in the junction not matched to a gene. As encoded in the germline V gene, CDR1 is LGHNA while CDR2 is YSLEER. What was sequenced was peripheral blood. The V and J genes are TRBV4-3 and TRBJ2-1; 7 junctional bases match TRBD1. This TCR derives from a young man with active or convalescent COVID-19. The bases read TGCGCCAGCAGCGAGACAGGGTTTGAGCAGTTCTTC. This gives the protein CASSETGFEQFF.